This is a list of T cell receptor beta chains from one sample in a study of shared clonotypes between healthy human individuals. Data came from immunoSEQ multiplex PCR; TCRdb stores just in-frame clones and leaves some out. The table lists approximately 2,300,000 clones, approximately 90% of them singletons. Sequenced material: naive CD4+ T cells from PBMCs. These receptors all come from a young man in good health. Some clones in this sample may be carry-over from other donors' samples. Both conserved end residues are part of each CDR3. A clone size is listed for some rows: how often the clone was seen (once, few, many), or a class if it is expanded.

abundance: .; v_gene: TRBV6-6; CDR3aa: CASSPGGTGGIEKLFF
abundance: .; v_gene: TRBV7-3; CDR3aa: CASSLLGSFTDTQYF
abundance: .; v_gene: TRBV5-1; CDR3aa: CASSLGPGTDNEQYF
abundance: once; v_gene: TRBV11-2; CDR3aa: CASSLRDSQETQYF
abundance: .; v_gene: TRBV7-9; CDR3aa: CASSLEDTQYF
abundance: .; v_gene: TRBV19; CDR3aa: CASSILASHEQYF
abundance: .; v_gene: TRBV4-2; CDR3aa: CASSQESHQNTEAFF
abundance: .; v_gene: TRBV5-4; CDR3aa: CASTSGGAAVDTQYF
abundance: .; v_gene: TRBV11-1; CDR3aa: CASSGRGPFLSYEQYF
abundance: .; v_gene: TRBV28; CDR3aa: CASSPTGDGGANVLTF
abundance: .; v_gene: TRBV5-4; CDR3aa: CASSLGASGPNTGELFF
abundance: .; v_gene: TRBV27; CDR3aa: CASSSRGHSSGNTIYF
abundance: .; v_gene: TRBV7-3; CDR3aa: CASRQGQNTEAFF
abundance: .; v_gene: TRBV27; CDR3aa: CASRSGTYNTGELFF
abundance: .; v_gene: TRBV21-1; CDR3aa: CASSKGGGLNTEAFF
abundance: few; v_gene: TRBV10-3; CDR3aa: CAISESTGSNQPQHF
abundance: .; v_gene: TRBV7-9; CDR3aa: CASSPISGRSYNEQFF
abundance: .; v_gene: TRBV18; CDR3aa: CASSRGTSGATQYF
abundance: once; v_gene: TRBV5-1; CDR3aa: CASSFGTGGETQYF
abundance: .; v_gene: TRBV5-4; CDR3aa: CASSIKVSGGPDTQYF
abundance: .; v_gene: TRBV7-9; CDR3aa: CASSLEGQEQFF
abundance: .; v_gene: TRBV5-4; CDR3aa: CASSFLGAGEQYF
abundance: once; v_gene: TRBV11-2; CDR3aa: CASSSLKLLYEQYF
abundance: .; v_gene: TRBV6-1; CDR3aa: CASSGLDRNQPQHF
abundance: .; v_gene: TRBV25-1; CDR3aa: CASSSRTSGDTQYF
abundance: .; v_gene: TRBV28; CDR3aa: CASSLPGASGRETQYF
abundance: .; v_gene: TRBV25-1; CDR3aa: CASSEWQGVGETQYF
abundance: once; v_gene: TRBV7-6; CDR3aa: CASSLERPTDTQYF
abundance: .; v_gene: TRBV7-3; CDR3aa: CASRPRASAGTGELFF
abundance: few; v_gene: TRBV7-9; CDR3aa: CASSLRTRSGAEAFF
abundance: .; v_gene: TRBV5-6; CDR3aa: CASSPGRSNSPLHF
abundance: .; v_gene: TRBV6-4; CDR3aa: CASSDSRGGPDQDTQYF
abundance: .; v_gene: TRBV10-1; CDR3aa: CASSEISLAVFNEQFF
abundance: .; v_gene: TRBV5-1; CDR3aa: CASSLGAADRGFEKLFF
abundance: once; v_gene: TRBV6-1; CDR3aa: CASSIWGQNTDTQYF
abundance: .; v_gene: TRBV6-1; CDR3aa: CASRGLAGVLDTQYF
abundance: .; v_gene: TRBV7-2; CDR3aa: CASSLGGYSTDTQYF
abundance: .; v_gene: TRBV5-1; CDR3aa: CASSWGQPETQYF
abundance: .; v_gene: TRBV2; CDR3aa: CASRLVVGATLPEQFF
abundance: .; v_gene: TRBV4-3; CDR3aa: CASSQDSGQGTDTQYF
abundance: .; v_gene: TRBV4-3; CDR3aa: CASSRDSGANEKLFF
abundance: .; v_gene: TRBV28; CDR3aa: CASTLPGGVKGEQYF
abundance: .; v_gene: TRBV19; CDR3aa: CASSIKRVATDTQYF
abundance: few; v_gene: TRBV30; CDR3aa: CAWSVGQGYGYTF
abundance: .; v_gene: TRBV4-1; CDR3aa: CASSRERTGRSGYTF
abundance: .; v_gene: TRBV7-7; CDR3aa: CASSSTVNTEAFF
abundance: .; v_gene: TRBV4-1; CDR3aa: CASSQDRASGDNEQFF
abundance: .; v_gene: TRBV28; CDR3aa: CASSFRTGGDEQFF
abundance: .; v_gene: TRBV30; CDR3aa: CAWLRAGGLTGELFF
abundance: .; v_gene: TRBV28; CDR3aa: CASNVDRGRTDTQYF
abundance: .; v_gene: TRBV7-2; CDR3aa: CASSLRRATRGGELFF
abundance: .; v_gene: TRBV5-1; CDR3aa: CASSLTPQSLYGYTF
abundance: .; v_gene: TRBV18; CDR3aa: CASRDFFTDTQYF
abundance: .; v_gene: TRBV30; CDR3aa: CAQYARDNTGANVLTF
abundance: .; v_gene: TRBV28; CDR3aa: CASSSGASGSYEQYF
abundance: .; v_gene: TRBV6-5; CDR3aa: CASRPRQGRTDTQYF
abundance: .; v_gene: TRBV6-1; CDR3aa: CASSGQGGDQPQHF